The subject of this entry is one T cell receptor beta chain. These data originate in a study of blood T cell repertoires in COVID-19. Study overall: Donors in the United States, Italy and Spain gave samples during acute or convalescent COVID-19.

Germline loops: CDR1 MDHEN, CDR2 SYDVKM. The CDR3 contains 17 residues. The J segment lost 0 bases and the V segment lost 5 bases, leaving 5 bases of the junction unmatched. Here immunoSEQ multiplex PCR was the method, and the copy in TCRdb shows in-frame clones only, minus some. This table has 200,000 to 250,000 clones, about 80% appearing once. Sequencing input: peripheral blood. This rearrangement joins TRBV28 to TRBJ2-3, with 13 bases fitting TRBD2. The receptor's source is a man aged 30-40 years who had recovered from COVID-19. In DNA, the CDR3 is TGTGCCAGCAGTCAAGGGACTAGCGGGGTTAGCACAGATACGCAGTATTTT. This encodes CASSQGTSGVSTDTQYF.